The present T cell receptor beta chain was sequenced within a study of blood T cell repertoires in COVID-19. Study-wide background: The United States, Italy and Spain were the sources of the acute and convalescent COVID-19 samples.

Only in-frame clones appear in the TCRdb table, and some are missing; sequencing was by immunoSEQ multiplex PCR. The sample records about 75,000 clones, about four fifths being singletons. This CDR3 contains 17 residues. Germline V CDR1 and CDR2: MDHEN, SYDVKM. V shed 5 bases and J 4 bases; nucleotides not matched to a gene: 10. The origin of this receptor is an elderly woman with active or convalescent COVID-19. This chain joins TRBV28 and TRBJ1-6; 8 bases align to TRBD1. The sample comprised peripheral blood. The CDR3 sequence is CASSRKRQGLYNSPLHF. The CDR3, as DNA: TGTGCCAGCAGTCGCAAGCGACAGGGGTTGTATAATTCACCCCTCCACTTT. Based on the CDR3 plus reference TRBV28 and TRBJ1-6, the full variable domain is DVKVTQSSRYLVKRTGEKVFLECVQDMDHENMFWYRQDPGLGLRLIYFSYDVKMKEKGDIPEGYSVSREKKERFSLILESASTNQTSMYLCASSRKRQGLYNSPLHFGNGTRLTVT.